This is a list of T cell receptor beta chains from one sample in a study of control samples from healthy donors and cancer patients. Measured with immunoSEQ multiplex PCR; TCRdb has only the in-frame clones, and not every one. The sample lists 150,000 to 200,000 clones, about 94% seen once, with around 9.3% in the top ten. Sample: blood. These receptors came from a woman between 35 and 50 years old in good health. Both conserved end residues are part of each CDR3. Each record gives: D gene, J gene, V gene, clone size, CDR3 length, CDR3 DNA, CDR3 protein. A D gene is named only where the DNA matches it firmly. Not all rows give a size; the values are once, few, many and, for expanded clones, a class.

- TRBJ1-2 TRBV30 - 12 TGTGCCTGGAGTGACGGGCGCTATGGCTACACCTTC CAWSDGRYGYTF
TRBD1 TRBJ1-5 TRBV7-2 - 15 TGTGCCAGCAGCTTAACGGGACAGGTCGGCCAGCCCCAGCATTTT CASSLTGQVGQPQHF
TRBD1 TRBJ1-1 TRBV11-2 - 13 TGTGCCAGCAGCCAACAGGGGGCGACTGAAGCTTTCTTT CASSQQGATEAFF
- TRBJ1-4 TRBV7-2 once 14 TGTGCCAGCCGACTCGTAGGGACTAATGAAAAACTGTTTTTT CASRLVGTNEKLFF
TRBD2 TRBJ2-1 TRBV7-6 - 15 TGTGCCAGCAGCTTGTGGGCGGGGGGGAACAATGAGCAGTTCTTC CASSLWAGGNNEQFF
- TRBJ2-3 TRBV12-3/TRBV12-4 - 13 TGTGCCAGCAGTTTGAGAGTGGGAGATACGCAGTATTTT CASSLRVGDTQYF
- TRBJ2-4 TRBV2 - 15 TGTGCCAGCAGTGCAGGGGAACTAGCCAAAAACATTCAGTACTTC CASSAGELAKNIQYF
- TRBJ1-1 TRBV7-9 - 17 TGTGCCAGCAGCTCACTCTTAGGGTGGGGGACAATTCCTGAAGCTTTCTTT CASSSLLGWGTIPEAFF
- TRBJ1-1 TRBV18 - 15 TGTGCCAGCTCACCACCGGGAGGGGGATGGGCTGAAGCTTTCTTT CASSPPGGGWAEAFF
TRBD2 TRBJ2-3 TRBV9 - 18 TGTGCCAGCAGCGTAGAGGCCCTAGCGGGGGGGCCAATAGATACGCAGTATTTT CASSVEALAGGPIDTQYF
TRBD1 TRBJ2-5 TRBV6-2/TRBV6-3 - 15 TGTGCCAGCAGTTACCAGGGGGCCCTTCGAGAGACCCAGTACTTC CASSYQGALRETQYF
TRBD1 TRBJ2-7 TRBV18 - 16 TGTGCCAGCTCACCACAAACCGGGACAGACTCCTACGAGCAGTACTTC CASSPQTGTDSYEQYF
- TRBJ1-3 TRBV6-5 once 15 TGTGCCAGCAGACCGACGGGGAGCTCTGGAAACACCATATATTTT CASRPTGSSGNTIYF
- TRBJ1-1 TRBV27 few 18 TGTGCCAGCGGATGGCCGGGGTTCTACGCGGAGATGAACACTGAAGCTTTCTTT CASGWPGFYAEMNTEAFF
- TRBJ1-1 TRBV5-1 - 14 TGCGCCAGCAGCTTGACGGGGAGGAACACTGAAGCTTTCTTT CASSLTGRNTEAFF
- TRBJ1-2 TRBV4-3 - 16 TGCGCCAGCAGCCATGACGACAGGTCTGCTAACTATGGCTACACCTTC CASSHDDRSANYGYTF
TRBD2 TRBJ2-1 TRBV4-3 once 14 TGCGCCAGCAGCCAATTACTAGCGAGAAATGAGCAGTTCTTC CASSQLLARNEQFF
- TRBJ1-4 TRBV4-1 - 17 TGCGCCAGCAGCCAAGATATACAGGGTAGGGCTAATGAAAAACTGTTTTTT CASSQDIQGRANEKLFF
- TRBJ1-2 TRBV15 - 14 TGTGCCACCAGCAGAGAGCTGGAGGGGTATGGCTACACCTTC CATSRELEGYGYTF
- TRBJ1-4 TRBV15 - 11 TGTGCCACCAGCAGTCGTGAAAAACTGTTTTTT CATSSREKLFF
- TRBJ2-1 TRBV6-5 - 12 TGTGCCAGCAGACAGGGCGTAAGTGAGCAGTTCTTC CASRQGVSEQFF
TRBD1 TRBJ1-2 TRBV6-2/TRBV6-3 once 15 TGTGCCAGCAGCCCACAGGGGGCGCGGAACTATGGCTACACCTTC CASSPQGARNYGYTF
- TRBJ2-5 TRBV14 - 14 TGTGCCAGCAGCCTCCTTCTCCGCCAAGAGACCCAGTACTTC CASSLLLRQETQYF
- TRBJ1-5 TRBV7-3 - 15 TGTGCCAGCAGCGTCGGGGGGGACCGCAATCAGCCCCAGCATTTT CASSVGGDRNQPQHF
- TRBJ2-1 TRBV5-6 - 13 TGTGCCAGCCCGGGCAGCCCCTACAATGAGCAGTTCTTC CASPGSPYNEQFF
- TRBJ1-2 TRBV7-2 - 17 TGTGCCAGCAGCTTAGCAGGACTGGGCCGCTACAACTATGGCTACACCTTC CASSLAGLGRYNYGYTF
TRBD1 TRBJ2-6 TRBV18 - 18 TGTGCCAGCTCACCATTCGGACAGGCCATTTCTGGGGCCAACGTCCTGACTTTC CASSPFGQAISGANVLTF
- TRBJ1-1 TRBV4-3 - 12 TGCGCCAGCAACTATCGGAATGGGGAGGCTTTCTTT CASNYRNGEAFF
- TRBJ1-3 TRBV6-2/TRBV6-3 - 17 TGTGCCAGCAGTTACGCCCTCGGCCTCGCGACGGGAAACACCATATATTTT CASSYALGLATGNTIYF
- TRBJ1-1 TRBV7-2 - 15 TGTGCCAGCAGCTTACTCCCGATCATGAACACTGAAGCTTTCTTT CASSLLPIMNTEAFF
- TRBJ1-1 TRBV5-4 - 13 TGTGCCAGCAGCTTTAGGGGGAACACTGAAGCTTTCTTT CASSFRGNTEAFF
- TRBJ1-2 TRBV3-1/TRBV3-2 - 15 TGTGCCAGCAGCCAAGATATCGCAGCTAACTATGGCTACACCTTC CASSQDIAANYGYTF
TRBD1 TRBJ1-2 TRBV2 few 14 TGTGCCAGCACCCAGGGGGCCTTTAACTATGGCTACACCTTC CASTQGAFNYGYTF
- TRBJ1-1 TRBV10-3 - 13 TGTGCCATCAGTGAAGGGGGTGGCCCTTGGGCTTTCTTT CAISEGGGPWAFF
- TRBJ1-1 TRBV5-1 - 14 TGCGCCAGCAGAACCGACAGCCAAAACACTGAAGCTTTCTTT CASRTDSQNTEAFF
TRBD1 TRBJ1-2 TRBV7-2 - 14 TGTGCCAGCAGCTTAGGGAGACAGGGGTATGGCTACACCTTC CASSLGRQGYGYTF
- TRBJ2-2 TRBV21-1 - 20 TGTGCCAGCAGCAAAGGTGGCCGGGACAGTTCTCCTAGAAACACCGGGGAGCTGTTTTTT CASSKGGRDSSPRNTGELFF
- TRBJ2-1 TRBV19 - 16 TGTGCCAGTAGTATGGTTCACAGAAGCTCCTACAATGAGCAGTTCTTC CASSMVHRSSYNEQFF
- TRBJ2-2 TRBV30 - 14 TGTGCCTGGAGCCCGGGACAGAACACCGGGGAGCTGTTTTTT CAWSPGQNTGELFF
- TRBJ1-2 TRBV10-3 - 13 TGTGCCATCAGTGATAGGGAATCCTATGGCTACACCTTC CAISDRESYGYTF
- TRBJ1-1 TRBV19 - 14 TGTGCCAGTAGTCCTAGGAGGAGGGACACTGAAGCTTTCTTT CASSPRRRDTEAFF
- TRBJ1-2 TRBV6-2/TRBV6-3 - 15 TGTGCCAGCAGTTACTCGAAGGAGCTTAACTATGGCTACACCTTC CASSYSKELNYGYTF
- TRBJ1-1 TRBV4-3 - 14 TGCGCCAGCGGGGTTGGAAAGCCGAACACTGAAGCTTTCTTT CASGVGKPNTEAFF
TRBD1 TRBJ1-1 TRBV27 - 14 TGTGCCAGCAGTTCGGACAGGGCAAGGGGTGAAGCTTTCTTT CASSSDRARGEAFF
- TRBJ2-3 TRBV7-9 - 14 TGTGCCAGCAGTTCTGGGCCTAGTGGTGATACGCAGTATTTT CASSSGPSGDTQYF
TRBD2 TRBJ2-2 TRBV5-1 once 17 TGCGCCAGCAGCTACTCGCTGGGACTAGCGGGATCCGGGGAGCTGTTTTTT CASSYSLGLAGSGELFF
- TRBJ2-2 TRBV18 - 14 TGTGCCAGCTCAATCGGGACTTTCGCCGGGGAGCTGTTTTTT CASSIGTFAGELFF
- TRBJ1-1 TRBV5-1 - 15 TGCGCCAGCAGCGTCCCCACGGATCTTCTGACTGAAGCTTTCTTT CASSVPTDLLTEAFF
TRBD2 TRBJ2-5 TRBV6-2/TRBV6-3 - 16 TGTGCCAGCAGTTACTACAGCGGGAGGGCCGGGGAGACCCAGTACTTC CASSYYSGRAGETQYF
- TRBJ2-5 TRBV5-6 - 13 TGTGCCAGCAGCGGGATCGATGGGGAGACCCAGTACTTC CASSGIDGETQYF
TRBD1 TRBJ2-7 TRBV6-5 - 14 TGTGCCAGCACCGGACAGGGGAATACTTACGAGCAGTACTTC CASTGQGNTYEQYF
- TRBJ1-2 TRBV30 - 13 TGTGCCTGGAGTGTCGACCTAAACTATGGCTACACCTTC CAWSVDLNYGYTF
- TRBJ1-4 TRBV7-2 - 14 TGTGCCAGCAGCTTACGGGAGGGTCGGGAAAAACTGTTTTTT CASSLREGREKLFF
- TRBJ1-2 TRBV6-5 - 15 TGTGCCAGCAGTTACTCGAAGTTCCAGGTTTATGGCTACACCTTC CASSYSKFQVYGYTF
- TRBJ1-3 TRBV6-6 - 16 TGTGCCAGCAGCAACTCATTTAGTGTCTCTGGAAACACCATATATTTT CASSNSFSVSGNTIYF
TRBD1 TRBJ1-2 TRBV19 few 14 TGTGCCAGTAGTGCTACAGGGGTCACCTCTGGCTACACCTTC CASSATGVTSGYTF
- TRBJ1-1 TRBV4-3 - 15 TGCGCCAGCAGCCAAGGGGCCAGGGAAAACACTGAAGCTTTCTTT CASSQGARENTEAFF
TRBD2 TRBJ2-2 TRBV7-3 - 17 TGTGCCAGCAGCTCCCCTACTAGCGGGGGTGCCACCGGGGAGCTGTTTTTT CASSSPTSGGATGELFF
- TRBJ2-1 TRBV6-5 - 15 TGTGCCAGCAGAACCGGGACAACCGGTGGCAATGAGCAGTTCTTC CASRTGTTGGNEQFF